These 11 T cell receptor beta chains were sequenced from one sample in a study of Ad26.COV2.S vaccination and SARS-CoV-2 variants. Method: immunoSEQ multiplex PCR; TCRdb's copy keeps in-frame clones and lacks some. The sample has more than 85,000 clones, 80% seen once; the top ten hold approximately 15%. The sequences come from peripheral blood, collected after recovery from COVID-19. These receptors came from a human donor who had recovered from COVID-19.

V and J are TRBV6-5 and TRBJ2-4, with D tentatively TRBD1 (6 bases). The CDR3 covers 13 residues. Trimming took off 8 bases at V and 1 base at J, with 9 bases between the two ends. Looked up from germline, CDR1 is MNHEY and CDR2 is SVGAGI. CDR3 DNA: TGTGCCAGCGCGCAGGGGGCCAAAAACATTCAGTACTTC. As protein: CASAQGAKNIQYF.

The chain is built from TRBV7-2 and TRBJ1-4, with TRBD1 as a possible D gene (6 bases). The germline CDR1 and CDR2 sequences are SGHTA and FQGNSA. This CDR3 is built from 15 residues. Trimming stripped 2 bases from V and 5 bases from J, with 12 bases between. The CDR3 loop is CASSLRTGRNEKLFF. The CDR3 nucleotides are TGTGCCAGCAGCTTACGTACAGGGAGAAATGAAAAACTGTTTTTT.

This rearrangement joins TRBV6-1 to TRBJ2-7; 9 nucleotides match TRBD2. CDR3 length: 15 amino acids. Germline-derived CDR1 and CDR2 are MNHNS and SASEGT. V trimming: 3 bases; J trimming: 0 bases; junction bases outside the gene matches: 3. CDR3 nucleotide sequence: TGTGCCAGCAGTGATCTAGCGGGGAGCTCCTACGAGCAGTACTTC. It encodes CASSDLAGSSYEQYF.

The chain uses TRBV2 and TRBJ2-7; 8 bases agree with TRBD2. Germline V CDR1 and CDR2: SNHLY, FYNNEI. CDR3 length equals 13 residues. This chain's CDR3 is CAGGTSERGEQYF. The CDR3 region has the DNA TGTGCAGGGGGGACTAGTGAAAGGGGCGAGCAGTACTTC.

This clone has just one count. V usage is TRBV27 and J usage is TRBJ2-7; 8 bases align to TRBD1. Germline V CDR1 and CDR2: MNHEY, SMNVEV (reference sequence). With 8 bases clipped from V and 5 bases from J, the junction kept 5 bases outside the gene matches. The length of the CDR3 is 12 residues. This CDR3 is CASRTGWNEQYF. CDR3 DNA sequence: TGTGCCAGCCGGACAGGGTGGAACGAGCAGTACTTC.

This clone is a singleton in its sample. The rearrangement uses TRBV18 and TRBJ2-2; D ambiguous. Germline CDR1 and CDR2: KGHSH and LQKENI. Trimming cost V 6 bases and J 5 bases, with 13 bases left between them. The CDR3 has 14 residues. The CDR3 DNA is TGTGCCAGCTCTCTAACTGGTCGTACCGGGGAGCTGTTTTTT. Amino acid sequence: CASSLTGRTGELFF.

V gene TRBV18 combines with J gene TRBJ2-7; D remains ambiguous. CDR3 length: 14 residues. Trimming stripped 5 bases from V and 2 bases from J, with 13 bases between. In germline, CDR1 is KGHSH, CDR2 LQKENI. The CDR3 DNA sequence: TGTGCCAGCTCATCAACAATGGCTACCTACGAGCAGTACTTC. It specifies CASSSTMATYEQYF.

The sample holds a few counts of this clone. This specimen includes other DNA sequences encoding the same CDR3. V and J are TRBV28 and TRBJ2-6; D uncertain. V was pared by 6 bases and J by 4 bases, with 10 bases between. Germline lookup yields CDR1 MDHEN and CDR2 SYDVKM. The CDR3 spans 14 residues. CDR3 protein: CASRLSSGANVLTF. CDR3 DNA sequence: TGTGCCAGCAGACTCAGTTCCGGGGCCAACGTCCTGACTTTC.

The genes are TRBV9 and TRBJ1-3; D is possibly TRBD1 (5 bases). This CDR3 spans 14 amino acids. In germline, CDR1 is SGDLS, CDR2 YYNGEE. Deletions cut 3 bases from V and 0 bases from J, with 7 bases between. CDR3 protein: CASSGQSSGNTIYF. The CDR3 DNA is TGTGCCAGCAGCGGACAGTCCTCTGGAAACACCATATATTTT.

The V gene is TRBV5-4, the J gene TRBJ1-2; D uncertain. Trimming removed 4 bases from V and 0 bases from J, with 16 bases in between. Germline V gene lookup returns CDR1 SGHNT and CDR2 YYREEE (reference sequence). The CDR3 consists of 16 residues. Here the CDR3 DNA reads TGTGCCAGCAGCCCAGCTATAGGACGGACTAACTATGGCTACACCTTC. It codes for CASSPAIGRTNYGYTF.

The gene calls are TRBV7-6 and TRBJ2-1; perhaps D is TRBD1 or TRBD2 (6 bases each). Trimming took off 4 bases at V and 5 bases at J, with 15 bases between the two ends. Germline V gene data show CDR1 as SGHVS and CDR2 as FNYEAQ. The length of the CDR3 is 15 residues. The CDR3 DNA reads as TGTGCCAGCAGCTACGGCGTAGGGGGGCACAATGAGCAGTTCTTC. It translates to CASSYGVGGHNEQFF.